The rows below give T cell receptor beta chains drawn from one sample of a study of regulatory T cells in long-lasting Graves disease. TCRdb used MiXCR to reprocess the multiplex PCR reads, holding one entry per CDR3 protein. The profile shows around 420,000 distinct CDR3 sequences, around 16% of them singletons. Sequencing used peripheral blood mononuclear cells (PBMCs), obtained at new diagnosis, from a patient treated with antithyroid drugs. The origin of the receptors is a female donor with Graves disease. Each CDR3 is given with its conserved first and last residue. The D gene is left open where the match is weak. Where a row states a size, it is once, few, many or the class of an expanded clone; other rows omit it.

V gene	D gene	clone size	J gene	CDR3 protein	CDR3 DNA
TRBV7-3	-	many	TRBJ2-1	CASSLNAVYNEQFF	TGTGCCAGCAGCTTAAACGCTGTCTACAATGAGCAGTTCTTC
TRBV9	TRBD2	-	TRBJ2-2	CASTHSNRAGEDTGELFF	TGTGCCAGCACCCACTCAAACCGGGCGGGAGAGGACACCGGGGAGCTGTTTTTT
TRBV27	-	many	TRBJ1-1	CASSANGATEAFF	TGTGCCAGCAGTGCGAACGGGGCCACTGAAGCTTTCTTT
TRBV12-3/TRBV12-4	-	many	TRBJ1-3	CASTPQAGAGNTIYF	TGTGCCAGCACCCCTCAAGCGGGGGCTGGAAACACCATATATTTT
TRBV12-3/TRBV12-4	-	many	TRBJ1-1	CASSPRGATEAFF	TGTGCCAGCAGCCCCCGGGGGGCCACTGAAGCTTTCTTT
TRBV12-3/TRBV12-4	-	many	TRBJ1-4	CASSRGGREEKLFF	TGTGCCAGCAGCCGGGGGGGAAGGGAGGAAAAACTGTTTTTT
TRBV27	-	few	TRBJ2-7	CASSFPGAVVDEQYF	TGTGCCAGCAGTTTCCCAGGGGCGGTGGTCGACGAGCAGTACTTC
TRBV3-1	-	many	TRBJ1-3	CASSQLAGNTIYF	TGTGCCAGCAGCCAACTCGCTGGAAACACCATATATTTT
TRBV28	-	many	TRBJ2-7	CASRAETEIYEQYF	TGTGCCAGCAGGGCTGAGACCGAGATCTACGAGCAGTACTTC
TRBV2	-	many	TRBJ2-2	CASSEYFARSNTGELFF	TGTGCCAGCAGTGAATACTTCGCAAGATCGAACACCGGGGAGCTGTTTTTT
TRBV5-4	-	-	TRBJ2-2	CASSLAFRGKTGELFF	TGTGCCAGCAGCTTGGCCTTCAGGGGAAAAACCGGGGAGCTGTTTTTT
TRBV5-1	-	-	TRBJ1-1	CASSLATLGGGAFF	TGTGCCAGCAGCTTAGCCACCCTGGGGGGGGGAGCTTTCTTT
TRBV9	-	many	TRBJ2-5	CASSAFGAVQETQYF	TGTGCCAGCAGCGCCTTCGGGGCGGTTCAAGAGACCCAGTACTTC
TRBV5-5	-	many	TRBJ2-3	CASSLSLRPDTQYF	TGTGCCAGCAGCTTGAGTCTCCGCCCAGATACGCAGTATTTT
TRBV12-3/TRBV12-4	-	many	TRBJ2-2	CASSSGTRTGELFF	TGTGCCAGCAGTTCCGGGACGAGGACCGGGGAGCTGTTTTTT
TRBV27	TRBD2	-	TRBJ2-3	CASSPPAGAYTDTQYF	TGTGCCAGCAGTCCTCCAGCGGGAGCCTACACAGATACGCAGTATTTT
TRBV7-9	-	-	TRBJ2-1	CASSLVMLSRLNEQFF	TGTGCCAGCAGCTTAGTTATGCTGAGTCGACTCAATGAGCAGTTCTTC
TRBV28	TRBD1	few	TRBJ1-6	CASNPYRGDLSLGSPLHF	TGTGCCAGCAACCCATACAGGGGGGATCTGTCCCTGGGGTCACCCCTCCACTTT
TRBV7-9	TRBD2	-	TRBJ2-1	CASSSRRGLAGDNEQFF	TGTGCCAGCAGCTCTCGGCGGGGACTAGCGGGAGACAATGAGCAGTTCTTC
TRBV6-2/TRBV6-3	TRBD2	many	TRBJ2-1	CASSGLAGANEQFF	TGTGCCAGCAGCGGACTAGCGGGAGCCAATGAGCAGTTCTTC
TRBV12-3/TRBV12-4	-	many	TRBJ1-1	CASSYRATNTEAFF	TGTGCCAGCAGTTACAGGGCGACGAACACTGAAGCTTTCTTT
TRBV6-2/TRBV6-3	-	many	TRBJ2-7	CASSRTRGEQYF	TGTGCCAGCAGTAGAACCCGGGGGGAGCAGTACTTC
TRBV4-1	-	-	TRBJ2-3	CASSQTGLDTQYF	TGCGCCAGCAGCCAAACAGGGTTAGATACGCAGTATTTT
TRBV7-2	-	many	TRBJ2-3	CASSYYFAGEGDTQYF	TGTGCCAGCAGCTACTATTTTGCAGGGGAGGGGGATACGCAGTATTTT
TRBV15	-	many	TRBJ2-5	CATSTSKGRGQETQYF	TGTGCCACCAGCACCTCGAAGGGCAGGGGCCAAGAGACCCAGTACTTC
TRBV28	-	many	TRBJ1-2	CASSFGQYGYTF	TGTGCCAGCAGTTTCGGGCAGTATGGCTACACCTTC
TRBV11-2	TRBD2	many	TRBJ2-5	CASSRTSGSGETQYF	TGTGCCAGCAGCCGGACTAGCGGGAGTGGGGAGACCCAGTACTTC
TRBV16	TRBD2	many	TRBJ2-7	CATQRLAGDREQYF	TGTGCCACCCAACGACTAGCGGGAGATCGCGAGCAGTACTTC